These 19 T cell receptor beta chains originate from one sample sequenced in a study of T cells in Graves' hyperthyroidism and ophthalmopathy. RNA transcripts served as the template for amplifying TCR beta CDR3 regions. HTBI primers were used for first-round RT-PCR of the TCR CDR3. TCRdb reanalysed the multiplex PCR reads using MiXCR and keeps one entry per CDR3 protein. The sample yields 500,000 to 650,000 distinct CDR3 sequences, around 15% seen once. The sample comprised blood. The receptors stem from a woman in her forties or fifties with Graves' ophthalmopathy.

CDR3 sequence: CASSLKLGGNSYSPLHF. CDR3 DNA sequence: TGTGCCAGCAGTTTGAAGTTGGGGGGCAACTCCTATTCACCCCTCCACTTT. This chain connects TRBV12-3 or TRBV12-4 to TRBJ1-6; TRBD1 is a possible D gene (6 bases). Trimming left V 3 bases short and J 8 bases short, with 20 bases between. This CDR3 contains 17 residues.

This clonotype was found many times. The gene calls are TRBV11-2 and TRBJ1-2; a weak D match, TRBD1 (6 bases). Germline V gene lookup returns CDR1 SGHAT and CDR2 FQNNGV. Trimming pared 8 bases from V and 2 bases from J, leaving 9 bases between. This CDR3 comprises 12 residues. The CDR3: CASRGPNYGYTF. The CDR3 DNA is TGTGCCAGCCGGGGGCCGAACTATGGCTACACCTTC.

Many counts were recorded for this clonotype. The chain employs TRBV27 and TRBJ1-4, with 10 nucleotides matching TRBD1. The CDR3 loop spans 15 amino acids. The V gene's germline CDR1 is MNHEY and CDR2 SMNVEV (reference sequence). After removal of 5 bases from V and 7 bases from J, the junction contained 7 bases not matched to a gene. CDR3 in DNA: TGTGCCAGCAGTGCGACAGGGGGCCTCGGTGAAAAACTGTTTTTT. It encodes CASSATGGLGEKLFF.

Many counts were recorded for this clonotype. The V and J genes are TRBV12-3 or TRBV12-4 and TRBJ1-3; TRBD1 is a possible D gene (5 bases). The V end lost 8 bases, the J end lost 2 bases, and 10 bases lay between the germline ends. This CDR3 is 13 amino acids long. CDR3 sequence reads: CASQGGTGNTIYF. The CDR3 region has the DNA TGTGCCAGCCAGGGCGGTACTGGAAACACCATATATTTT.

This clonotype was detected only a few times. V is TRBV4-3 and J is TRBJ2-7; TRBD1 matches 9 bases. The CDR3 sequence is 14 residues long. After removal of 3 bases from V and 5 bases from J, the junction contained 5 bases not matched to a gene. The germline CDR1 and CDR2 sequences are LGHNA and YSLEER. The CDR3 nucleotides are TGCGCCAGCAGCCAGGGGACAGGGTTGGACGAGCAGTACTTC. It encodes CASSQGTGLDEQYF.

The rearrangement uses TRBV19 and TRBJ2-7; D is ambiguous. The CDR3 totals 15 residues. CDR1 LNHDA and CDR2 SQIVND come from the germline V gene (reference sequence). V was trimmed by 4 bases and J by 2 bases, leaving 15 bases between them. CDR3 DNA sequence: TGTGCCAGTAGTACGACCGACAACTTCCCCTACGAGCAGTACTTC. This encodes CASSTTDNFPYEQYF.

The chain couples TRBV29-1 to TRBJ2-3, with TRBD2 matching 10 bases. Losses at the gene ends were 4 bases for V and 5 bases for J; bases not matched to a gene: 9. CDR1 is SQVTM and CDR2 is ANQGSEA in the germline V gene. This CDR3 has 15 amino acids. CDR3: CSVALGAGGQDTQYF. CDR3 sequence (DNA): TGCAGCGTTGCTTTGGGAGCGGGAGGGCAAGATACGCAGTATTTT.

This clonotype has only a few counts. The chain has TRBV24-1 and TRBJ2-2; 7 bases line up with TRBD1. This CDR3 region has 16 residues. Germline V gene sequence: CDR1 KGHDR, CDR2 SFDVKD. V was pared by 6 bases and J by 4 bases, with 10 bases of the junction left unmatched. Here the CDR3 DNA reads TGTGCCACCAGTTCCCGAGACAGGGATTCCACCGGGGAGCTGTTTTTT. Protein sequence: CATSSRDRDSTGELFF.

This clonotype appeared many times. This chain uses TRBV7-8 with TRBJ2-1, with D possibly being TRBD1 or TRBD2 (5 bases each). Looked up from germline, CDR1 is SGHVS and CDR2 is FQNEAQ. The CDR3 runs 15 residues. Trimming removed 6 bases at V and 5 bases at J, with 17 bases between. CDR3 amino acids: CASRTGPPVDNEQFF. The DNA of the CDR3 is TGTGCCAGCAGGACGGGACCGCCAGTAGACAATGAGCAGTTCTTC.

This clonotype was recorded many times. The V gene is TRBV29-1, the J gene TRBJ2-3; D may be TRBD2 (6 bases). Per germline, CDR1 SQVTM and CDR2 ANQGSEA. The CDR3 has 15 residues. V lost 2 bases and J lost 8, with 20 bases in between. DNA of the CDR3: TGCAGCGTTGAACGAGGCGGGGCCCGGGGGTTTACGCAGTATTTT. It yields the protein CSVERGGARGFTQYF.

Here the CDR3 DNA reads TGCAGTGCTAGAGATGGATTGACAGGGGATGAGCAGTTCTTC. Translation gives CSARDGLTGDEQFF. The chain has TRBV20-1 and TRBJ2-1; 8 bases are shared with TRBD1. Looked up from germline, CDR1 is DFQATT and CDR2 is SNEGSKA (reference sequence). The CDR3 covers 14 residues. Trimming cost V 0 bases and J 8 bases; bases outside gene matches: 6.

This clonotype occurred many times. The chain recombines TRBV28 with TRBJ2-1; a possible D gene is TRBD1 (5 bases). The CDR3 has 20 amino acids. CDR1 and CDR2 (germline): MDHEN, SYDVKM. Trimming took off 1 base at V and 4 bases at J, with 26 bases between the two ends. CDR3 loop: CASSLSSHLMGRNIYNEQFF. The DNA of the CDR3 is TGTGCCAGCAGTTTATCTTCCCATCTAATGGGGCGGAATATATACAATGAGCAGTTCTTC.

This clonotype was seen ten or more times. V gene TRBV28 combines with J gene TRBJ2-5; 9 positions agree with TRBD1. The CDR3 has 14 residues. CDR1 MDHEN and CDR2 SYDVKM come from the germline V gene. J gave up 1 base and V 5 bases, and 2 bases lay outside the gene matches. CDR3 residues: CASSQTGGQETQYF. The CDR3 bases are TGTGCCAGCAGTCAGACAGGGGGCCAAGAGACCCAGTACTTC.

About this clonotype itself: At one boundary the junction diverges from the germline segment, which might be a read error. This sequence joins TRBV6-5 and TRBJ1-4; maybe TRBD1 (5 bases). This CDR3 is 17 amino acids long. Germline V gene sequence: CDR1 MNHEY, CDR2 SVGAGI. The CDR3 DNA sequence: TGTGCCAGCAGTTACTACCGGACGGCGGGGACTACTGAAAAACTGTTTTTT. It translates to CASSYYRTAGTTEKLFF.

This clonotype was detected many times. This chain links TRBV18 with TRBJ2-3; 9 positions agree with TRBD1. CDR1 is KGHSH and CDR2 is LQKENI in the germline V gene. The CDR3 length is 17 residues. V dropped 1 base and J dropped 1; count of bases not matched to a gene: 6. CDR3 sequence reads: CASSPRRGTGRTDTQYF. In DNA, the CDR3 is TGTGCCAGCTCACCACGTCGCGGGACAGGGCGCACAGATACGCAGTATTTT.

This clonotype was recorded a few times. The rearrangement joins TRBV5-1 to TRBJ1-3; TRBD1 aligns across 7 bases. CDR1 and CDR2 from the germline V gene are SGHRS and YFSETQ. The trim removed 4 bases at V and 4 bases at J, leaving 8 bases unmatched. The CDR3 consists of 15 residues. The CDR3 spells CASSPRQGAGNTIYF. Written as DNA, the CDR3 is TGCGCCAGCAGCCCAAGACAGGGTGCCGGAAACACCATATATTTT.

This clonotype occurred once. The gene calls are TRBV3-1 and TRBJ2-1; 12 bases are a match to TRBD2. The germline gives CDR1 LGHDT, CDR2 YNNKEL (reference sequence). V gave up 2 bases and J gave up 8 bases; unmatched junction bases: 4. The CDR3 has 15 residues. The CDR3 nucleotides are TGTGCCAGCAGCCAACTACTAGCGGGAGGATATGAGCAGTTCTTC. Residues: CASSQLLAGGYEQFF.

This clonotype was seen many times. The chain links TRBV29-1 to TRBJ2-3, with TRBD2 identical over 14 bases. CDR3 size: 16 residues. Trimming took 6 bases from V and 2 from J; bases not matched to a gene: 7. Germline assignment: CDR1 SQVTM and CDR2 ANQGSEA. The CDR3 protein is CSVAGLAGVYTDTQYF. In DNA form, the CDR3 reads TGCAGCGTCGCGGGACTAGCGGGAGTTTACACAGATACGCAGTATTTT.

This clonotype was observed many times. This chain connects TRBV10-3 to TRBJ2-5, with unresolved D. Germline-derived CDR1 and CDR2 are ENHRY and SYGVKD. The CDR3 has 12 amino acids. Deletions cut 0 bases from V and 5 bases from J, with 4 bases between. The CDR3 loop is CAISESIETQYF. CDR3 sequence (DNA): TGTGCCATCAGTGAGTCGATCGAGACCCAGTACTTC.